This TCR beta chain was sequenced during a study of blood T cells in healthy people across ages (dated by TCRdb to between 2014 and 2016). About the study as a whole: In model experiments, roughly one uniquely barcoded TCR beta cDNA molecule per two T cells was captured by template switching. Age-related changes in TCR beta repertoire diversity were measured in the study by deep sequencing normalized with unique cDNA molecular identifiers. Two additional independent replicas of 1 million unique cDNA reads from the same blood draw were analyzed for two donors (one aged 18 to 30 and one aged 80 or older). Donors of different ages were randomly distributed across sequencing lanes to avoid experimental bias. Donors were grouped into four age groups: young (average about 15 years), middle-aged (roughly 37), aged (62) and long-lived (roughly 80).

Libraries came from 5' RACE. Sequencing was performed on an Illumina HiSeq 2500. The second PCR ran for roughly 7 to 12 cycles and used a J-beta primer mix along with a sample-barcoded 5' primer. A template-switch 5' adaptor carrying 12 random nucleotides introduced a unique molecular identifier onto each TCR beta cDNA molecule. Each sample yielded at least 2.5 million CDR3-containing paired-end reads. First-strand cDNA synthesis was performed from all RNA using the Mint cDNA synthesis kit, with priming by a TRBC-specific oligonucleotide. Following uracil-DNA glycosylase treatment, all cDNA underwent a first 18-cycle PCR with the universal primers M1SS and BC2_uni_R. The authors processed their data as follows. Each sample was normalized by randomly selecting 1 million high-quality reads, each carrying a distinct molecular identifier. Instead of being binned into consensus sequences, reads that shared molecular identifiers were thrown out. CDR3 identification, clonotype clustering and error correction used MiTCR with a Q25 quality threshold and the strictest error-elimination algorithm. A nonparametric unseen species model with Euler transformation was used to estimate a lower bound on total TCR beta diversity. Using fastp trimming at Q25 and MiXCR clonotype assembly, TCRdb reanalyzed the public sequencing data and kept in-frame beta chains. Each CDR3 protein gets just one entry, which takes the most common genes and DNA from the rows behind it. TCRdb's processing, not the authors' own work, is the source of the V and J calls. For this sample there are around 1,600,000 distinct CDR3 sequences; roughly 43% appear just once. The ten top clones hold just over 4% of the sample.

The donors were some 39 Caucasian individuals from Russia, aged roughly 6 to 100 years, who were systemically healthy. Each donor gave ten milliliters of peripheral blood, collected into EDTA-treated Vacutainer tubes. Ficoll-Paque density-gradient centrifugation was used to isolate PBMCs, with at least 6 million per sample. Trizol reagent was used to extract total RNA from PBMCs, with at least 6 micrograms per sample. Naive CD45RAhigh/CD27high T cell percentages were measured by flow cytometry on a PBMC aliquot from every donor. Taken from the germline V gene (reference sequence), the CDR1 and CDR2 loops are LNHNV and YYDKDF. A distance of 14 bases separates the germline ends of V and J, which lose 3 bases and 4 bases respectively. The CDR3 has 15 amino acids, counting the end cysteine and phenylalanine. Only the CDR3 DNA stays, 45 bases, in frame from base 1. Findings and caveats that apply to the study as a whole: As age increased, observed TCR beta diversity per million T cells dropped in a roughly linear way, and a significant reduction was already evident by age approximately 40. Estimates of total diversity based on one million sequenced T cells were considered lower bounds and underestimates. There was a strong correlation between observed TCR beta diversity and the percentage of naive T cells measured by flow cytometry. The CMV infection status of donors was not known, potentially confounding age-related changes in expanded clonotypes. Bulk unsorted PBMC profiling prevented conclusive comparison of naive and antigen-experienced compartments. The long-lived group showed more naive CD4+ T cells, fewer expanded clones and increased TCR diversity than the aged group, suggesting age selection.

Worth noting for this clonotype: Its recognized antigen is unknown. Base qualities were left out, and no much larger clone turns up one base away.

The sequenced material came from blood. This receptor was obtained from a woman aged 18-29 years in good health. Here the chain combines TRBV15 and TRBJ2-3; there is no confident call for the D gene. The sequenced DNA: TGTGCCACCAGCAGGTTAGCATCAGACGCAGATACGCAGTATTTT. Translated, it reads CATSRLASDADTQYF. The full variable domain, with segments outside the CDR3 supplied by the reference TRBV15 and TRBJ2-3 proteins, appears as DAMVIQNPRYQVTQFGKPVTLSCSQTLNHNVMYWYQQKSSQAPKLLFHYYDKDFNNEADTPDNFQSRRPNTSFCFLDIRSPGLGDTAMYLCATSRLASDADTQYFGPGTRLTVL.